These 16 T cell receptor beta chains share one sample of origin, sequenced in a study of cytomegalovirus exposure and HLA in healthy donors. In the PCR, 60 Vbeta and 13 Jbeta primers were used. Sequencing used immunoSEQ multiplex PCR; TCRdb keeps in-frame clones, though not all of them. Of 100,000 to 140,000 clones in the sample, 82% were seen once. The sample comprised PBMCs. The source is a man aged 25-40 years in good health and CMV-seropositive.

V and J are TRBV7-8 and TRBJ2-7, with 11 bases fitting TRBD1. The CDR3 is 14 amino acids. From germline, CDR1 is SGHVS and CDR2 FQNEAQ. The J segment lost 3 bases and the V segment lost 7 bases, leaving 5 bases of the junction unmatched. The DNA for the CDR3 is TGTGCCAGCAACGGACAGGGGGCAAACTACGAGCAGTACTTC. Translation gives CASNGQGANYEQYF.

The genes are TRBV15 and TRBJ2-7; possibly TRBD2 for D (5 bases). V shed 1 base and J shed 0 bases, with 13 bases lying between them. Germline V lookup: CDR1 LNHNV, CDR2 YYDKDF (reference sequence). The CDR3 has 16 residues. The CDR3 spells CATSRVGRRSSYEQYF. The CDR3 DNA is TGTGCCACCAGCAGAGTCGGCAGGAGGAGCTCCTACGAGCAGTACTTC.

This clone was detected only a few times. This chain joins TRBV5-1 and TRBJ1-2, with a possible D match to TRBD1 (5 bases). Germline CDR1 and CDR2: SGHRS and YFSETQ. The CDR3 spans 15 residues. The V gene lost 0 bases and the J gene lost 1 base, with 10 bases spanning the gap. The DNA of the CDR3 is TGCGCCAGCAGCTTGGAGGCAGGGCGTAACTATGGCTACACCTTC. Protein: CASSLEAGRNYGYTF.

V usage is TRBV10-3 and J usage is TRBJ1-1; no reliable D call. Trimming left V 5 bases short and J 3 bases short, with 13 bases between. Germline assignment: CDR1 ENHRY and CDR2 SYGVKD. This CDR3 comprises 14 residues. CDR3: CAISPPGSDTEAFF. The CDR3 DNA reads TGTGCCATCAGTCCCCCGGGGTCAGACACTGAAGCTTTCTTT.

The V call is TRBV14, the J call TRBJ1-2; TRBD1 might be the D (6 bases). V gave up 6 bases and J gave up 6 bases, with 17 bases separating them. Germline CDR1 and CDR2: SGHDN and FVKESK. The CDR3 contains 14 residues. CDR3 nucleotides: TGTGCCAGCAGTTTACAACAGGGTGGCGATGGCTACACCTTC. This encodes CASSLQQGGDGYTF.

This clone was seen a few times. The chain uses TRBV19 and TRBJ2-3, with 7 positions matching TRBD2. J was trimmed by 0 bases and V by 7 bases; bases with no gene match: 10. CDR1 is LNHDA and CDR2 is SQIVND in the germline V gene (reference sequence). The CDR3 is made up of 16 amino acids. The CDR3 is CASNGGGSTSTDTQYF. The CDR3 DNA is TGTGCCAGTAACGGCGGGGGATCGACTAGCACAGATACGCAGTATTTT.

The sample holds a few counts of this clone. This chain joins TRBV5-4 and TRBJ2-7, with D maybe TRBD1 (5 bases). Germline V gives CDR1 SGHNT, CDR2 YYREEE (reference sequence). The V gene lost 3 bases and the J gene lost 6 bases, with 10 bases spanning the gap. The CDR3 is 12 residues long. The CDR3 loop reads CASSWGTREQYF. DNA of the CDR3: TGTGCCAGCAGCTGGGGCACTCGCGAGCAGTACTTC.

This sequence joins TRBV28 and TRBJ2-1; 7 bases are a match to TRBD1. CDR3 length equals 15 residues. Germline V CDR1 and CDR2: MDHEN, SYDVKM. The V and J ends lost 2 bases and 2 bases, in that order; junction bases with no gene match: 3. The CDR3 loop reads CASSLLGTAYNEQFF. CDR3 bases: TGTGCCAGCAGTTTACTCGGGACAGCCTACAATGAGCAGTTCTTC.

The chain combines TRBV30 with TRBJ1-5; 9 nucleotides align to TRBD1. Trimming at V came to 6 bases and at J to 4 bases, leaving 7 bases not matched to a gene. The CDR3 spans 14 residues. Germline V gives CDR1 GTSNPN, CDR2 SVGIG (reference sequence). For the CDR3, the DNA is TGTGCCTGCTCCCCGGGACAGGGAAATCAGCCCCAGCATTTT. This gives the protein CACSPGQGNQPQHF.

Turning to this clone: The same CDR3 can be traced to other DNA sequences in this sample. The chain recombines TRBV19 with TRBJ1-1; no reliable D call. This CDR3 has 15 amino acids. Germline V gene data show CDR1 as LNHDA and CDR2 as SQIVND (reference sequence). With 0 bases removed from V and 3 bases from J, the gap between germline ends came to 11 bases. The chain's CDR3 is CASSIDLTGDTEAFF. For the CDR3, the DNA is TGTGCCAGTAGTATAGATCTCACCGGGGACACTGAAGCTTTCTTT.

The gene calls are TRBV14 and TRBJ2-5; D call uncertain. Germline V gene lookup returns CDR1 SGHDN and CDR2 FVKESK. This CDR3 spans 13 amino acids. V gave up 0 bases and J gave up 2 bases, with 4 bases separating them. CDR3 coding DNA: TGTGCCAGCAGCCAAGACAGTCAAGAGACCCAGTACTTC. Amino acids: CASSQDSQETQYF.

This sequence joins TRBV12-1 and TRBJ2-2; the table's TRBD2 call for D was not verified on the DNA. TRBV12-1 is recorded as a pseudogene. CDR3 length: 17 amino acids. The CDR3 is CASSTGSSGGKSGELFF. The CDR3 nucleotides are TGTGCCAGCAGCACTGGATCTAGCGGGGGGAAATCGGGGGAGCTGTTTTTT.

The gene calls are TRBV7-9 and TRBJ1-4, with 8 bases identical to TRBD1. Germline CDR1 reads SEHNR; CDR2 reads FQNEAQ (reference sequence). V shed 5 bases, J shed 2 bases, and the junction held 16 bases outside the gene matches. The CDR3 sequence is 19 residues long. The CDR3 region has the DNA TGTGCCAGCAGCCCATATGCCTCATCCCGGGACAGGACTAATGAAAAACTGTTTTTT. Protein: CASSPYASSRDRTNEKLFF.

The chain employs TRBV7-9 and TRBJ1-5; the D gene is possibly TRBD1 (5 bases). This CDR3 has 13 residues. Trimming stripped 1 base from V and 16 bases from J, with 17 bases between. CDR1 is SEHNR and CDR2 is FQNEAQ in the germline V gene (reference sequence). In nucleotides, the CDR3 is TGTGCCAGCAGCTTAGGCGGTCAGGGTGTAAAACATTTT. It translates to CASSLGGQGVKHF. Complete variable domain (other parts from reference TRBV7-9 and TRBJ1-5): DTGVSQNPRHKITKRGQNVTFRCDPISEHNRLYWYRQTLGQGPEFLTYFQNEAQLEKSRLLSDRFSAERPKGSFSTLEIQRTEQGDSAMYLCASSLGGQGVKHFGDGTRLSIL.

This clone was found a few times. The chain links TRBV2 to TRBJ1-5, with D hard to call. Between the trimmed V and J ends, which lost 4 bases and 2 bases, there was a span of 6 bases. This CDR3 spans 13 amino acids. Germline V gives CDR1 SNHLY, CDR2 FYNNEI. CDR3 in DNA: TGTGCCAGCAGTGTCGAGGGCAATCAGCCCCAGCATTTT. Translating gives CASSVEGNQPQHF.

V is TRBV5-4 and J is TRBJ2-7, with 9 nucleotides matching TRBD1. With V trimmed by 5 bases and J by 10 bases, 16 bases remained unmatched. The CDR3 loop spans 15 amino acids. Germline lookup yields CDR1 SGHNT and CDR2 YYREEE (reference sequence). The CDR3 DNA sequence: TGTGCCAGCAGTCCTACCGGGACAGGGCGAATAACACAGTACTTC. Residues: CASSPTGTGRITQYF.